Listed below are T cell receptor beta chains from one sample, sequenced in a study of T cell clones after liver transplantation. TCRdb keeps only in-frame clones here, not all; method: immunoSEQ multiplex PCR. The sample holds approximately 6,100 clones, 81% seen once. Sequencing used CD8+ T cells from blood, obtained before liver transplant. The source is a human donor who received a liver transplant. Each CDR3 is given with its conserved first and last residue. Each record gives: clone size, J gene, D gene, V gene, CDR3 DNA, CDR3 protein. The D gene is left open where the match is weak. Where a row states a size, it is once, few, many or the class of an expanded clone; other rows omit it.

clone_size: .; j_call: TRBJ2-1; d_call: TRBD1; v_call: TRBV7-3; cdr3_nt: TGTGCCAGCAGCCCGACAGGGTTTGATGAGCAGTTCTTC; cdr3_aa: CASSPTGFDEQFF
clone_size: .; j_call: TRBJ2-7; d_call: TRBD1; v_call: TRBV7-2; cdr3_nt: TGTGCCAGCAGCCCCACAGGGGGCCCCTACGAGCAGTACTTC; cdr3_aa: CASSPTGGPYEQYF
clone_size: .; j_call: TRBJ2-2; d_call: .; v_call: TRBV9; cdr3_nt: TGTGCCAGCAGCCCAGACGCCGGGGAGCTGTTTTTT; cdr3_aa: CASSPDAGELFF
clone_size: .; j_call: TRBJ2-1; d_call: .; v_call: TRBV9; cdr3_nt: TGTGCCAGCAGCGTAGACGGGAACAACTGGGGTGAGCAGTTCTTC; cdr3_aa: CASSVDGNNWGEQFF
clone_size: .; j_call: TRBJ2-5; d_call: TRBD1; v_call: TRBV6-5; cdr3_nt: TGTGCCACCCAGATTAACAGGGGGTCGACGGAGACCCAGTACTTC; cdr3_aa: CATQINRGSTETQYF
clone_size: .; j_call: TRBJ1-2; d_call: .; v_call: TRBV6-5; cdr3_nt: TGTGCCAGCAGTTCCCAAGGGGGGTCGGGTGACGGCTACACCTTC; cdr3_aa: CASSSQGGSGDGYTF
clone_size: once; j_call: TRBJ2-1; d_call: .; v_call: TRBV29-1; cdr3_nt: TGCAGCGTTGTGGTTTACAATGAGCAGTTCTTC; cdr3_aa: CSVVVYNEQFF
clone_size: .; j_call: TRBJ1-2; d_call: .; v_call: TRBV19; cdr3_nt: TGTGCCACTTACGGGCCCGGAGCTAACTATGGCTACACCTTC; cdr3_aa: CATYGPGANYGYTF
clone_size: once; j_call: TRBJ1-1; d_call: TRBD1; v_call: TRBV28; cdr3_nt: TGTGCCAGCAGTGCAACGACAGGGGCGGACACTGAAGCTTTCTTT; cdr3_aa: CASSATTGADTEAFF
clone_size: .; j_call: TRBJ2-7; d_call: .; v_call: TRBV27; cdr3_nt: TGTGCCAGCAGTGTGGCAGGACCCCGCTACGAGCAGTACTTC; cdr3_aa: CASSVAGPRYEQYF
clone_size: .; j_call: TRBJ2-6; d_call: .; v_call: TRBV19; cdr3_nt: TGTGCCAGTAGTCCCGGCACCGCCACCAACGTCCTGACTTTC; cdr3_aa: CASSPGTATNVLTF
clone_size: .; j_call: TRBJ2-7; d_call: .; v_call: TRBV27; cdr3_nt: TGTGCCAGCAGTTTGGGCCCGGGGGCCTACGAGCAGTACTTC; cdr3_aa: CASSLGPGAYEQYF
clone_size: once; j_call: TRBJ1-1; d_call: .; v_call: TRBV19; cdr3_nt: TGTGCCAGTAGAAAGGGGTCGGGTGAAGCTTTCTTT; cdr3_aa: CASRKGSGEAFF
clone_size: once; j_call: TRBJ1-4; d_call: .; v_call: TRBV6-1; cdr3_nt: TGTGCCAGCAGTGAAGAGGGGGGAGCCCAAGAAAAACTGTTTTTT; cdr3_aa: CASSEEGGAQEKLFF
clone_size: once; j_call: TRBJ2-7; d_call: .; v_call: TRBV11-1; cdr3_nt: TGTGCCAGCAGCTTAGGCGGGACAGCCTACGAGCAGTACTTC; cdr3_aa: CASSLGGTAYEQYF
clone_size: few; j_call: TRBJ1-1; d_call: .; v_call: TRBV29-1; cdr3_nt: TGCAGCGTTGTGGTCGGGAGTGGGAACACTGAAGCTTTCTTT; cdr3_aa: CSVVVGSGNTEAFF
clone_size: .; j_call: TRBJ2-1; d_call: .; v_call: TRBV29-1; cdr3_nt: TGCAGCGTTGAAGCCGTGCCAGGGGAAGACAATGAGCAGTTCTTC; cdr3_aa: CSVEAVPGEDNEQFF
clone_size: .; j_call: TRBJ1-1; d_call: .; v_call: TRBV16; cdr3_nt: TGTGCCAGCAGCCAATGGGGAAGAACTGAAGCTTTCTTT; cdr3_aa: CASSQWGRTEAFF
clone_size: once; j_call: TRBJ1-4; d_call: .; v_call: TRBV4-3; cdr3_nt: TGCGCCAGCAGCCAAGGTCCAGCAACTAATGAAAAACTGTTTTTT; cdr3_aa: CASSQGPATNEKLFF
clone_size: few; j_call: TRBJ2-7; d_call: .; v_call: TRBV29-1; cdr3_nt: TGCAGCGTTGAAGTGCAGGACTACGAGCAGTACTTC; cdr3_aa: CSVEVQDYEQYF
clone_size: .; j_call: TRBJ2-2; d_call: TRBD2; v_call: TRBV6-4; cdr3_nt: TGTGCCAGCAGTGACTCGGCCGGGGGGGCCACCGGGGAGCTGTTTTTT; cdr3_aa: CASSDSAGGATGELFF
clone_size: few; j_call: TRBJ2-7; d_call: .; v_call: TRBV4-2; cdr3_nt: TGTGCCAGCAGCCAAGTGGGGGCGGAATGGAGCGGGGAAAGACACGAGCAGTACTTC; cdr3_aa: CASSQVGAEWSGERHEQYF
clone_size: .; j_call: TRBJ2-3; d_call: .; v_call: TRBV14; cdr3_nt: TGTGCCAGCAGCCAAGGTCGACGGCTCCCTACAGATACGCAGTATTTT; cdr3_aa: CASSQGRRLPTDTQYF
clone_size: .; j_call: TRBJ1-2; d_call: .; v_call: TRBV4-2; cdr3_nt: TGTGCCAGCAGCCCAACCAGCGGTTGGGATGGCTACACCTTC; cdr3_aa: CASSPTSGWDGYTF
clone_size: .; j_call: TRBJ2-7; d_call: TRBD1; v_call: TRBV29-1; cdr3_nt: TGCAGCGTCCGACCGGGACAGGGGCTTGACGCCTCCTACGAGCAGTACTTC; cdr3_aa: CSVRPGQGLDASYEQYF
clone_size: .; j_call: TRBJ1-2; d_call: TRBD1; v_call: TRBV4-2; cdr3_nt: TGTGCCAGCAGCCAGACCTACAGGGGGAAGGTCTATGGCTACACCTTC; cdr3_aa: CASSQTYRGKVYGYTF
clone_size: few; j_call: TRBJ2-2; d_call: .; v_call: TRBV6-1; cdr3_nt: TGTGCCAGCAGTGAGAGGGGGACGTACACCGGGGAGCTGTTTTTT; cdr3_aa: CASSERGTYTGELFF
clone_size: once; j_call: TRBJ1-1; d_call: .; v_call: TRBV13; cdr3_nt: TGTGCCAGCAGTTTAGCGTCGAACACTGAAGCTTTCTTT; cdr3_aa: CASSLASNTEAFF
clone_size: .; j_call: TRBJ2-1; d_call: TRBD1; v_call: TRBV11-3; cdr3_nt: TGTGCCAGCAGTCCCCGGACAGGCGCCAATGAGCAGTTCTTC; cdr3_aa: CASSPRTGANEQFF
clone_size: .; j_call: TRBJ2-3; d_call: TRBD2; v_call: TRBV9; cdr3_nt: TGTGCCAGCAGCGTGGGCCTTGCTAGCGGGGATACGCAGTATTTT; cdr3_aa: CASSVGLASGDTQYF
clone_size: .; j_call: TRBJ1-2; d_call: .; v_call: TRBV13; cdr3_nt: TGTGCCAGCAGCTTACCAGGGGCTCTCTATGGCTACACCTTC; cdr3_aa: CASSLPGALYGYTF
clone_size: .; j_call: TRBJ1-3; d_call: .; v_call: TRBV7-3; cdr3_nt: TGTGCCAGCAGGCAGAGCGGGCATCGTGGGATAAACACCATATATTTT; cdr3_aa: CASRQSGHRGINTIYF
clone_size: .; j_call: TRBJ2-1; d_call: TRBD1; v_call: TRBV19; cdr3_nt: TGTGCCAGTAGTACCCCGACAGGGGGCAGTGAGCAGTTCTTC; cdr3_aa: CASSTPTGGSEQFF
clone_size: .; j_call: TRBJ2-7; d_call: .; v_call: TRBV11-2; cdr3_nt: TGTGCCAGCAGTGCCGGCTACGAGCAGTACTTC; cdr3_aa: CASSAGYEQYF
clone_size: .; j_call: TRBJ1-2; d_call: .; v_call: TRBV4-2; cdr3_nt: TGTGCCAGCAGCTCAACAGGGTCGGAGCTTCTCTATGGCTACACCTTC; cdr3_aa: CASSSTGSELLYGYTF
clone_size: .; j_call: TRBJ2-1; d_call: .; v_call: TRBV7-6; cdr3_nt: TGTGCCAGCAGCTGGCGGGGAGCTTCCGTTAATGAGCAGTTCTTC; cdr3_aa: CASSWRGASVNEQFF
clone_size: .; j_call: TRBJ2-1; d_call: .; v_call: TRBV4-2; cdr3_nt: TGTGCCAGCAGCCGGACCGGAGACGATGAGCAGTTCTTC; cdr3_aa: CASSRTGDDEQFF
clone_size: .; j_call: TRBJ2-7; d_call: .; v_call: TRBV7-5; cdr3_nt: TGTGTCAGAAGCGAGCCAGCTCCCCCCTACGAGCAGTACTTC; cdr3_aa: CVRSEPAPPYEQYF
clone_size: .; j_call: TRBJ2-1; d_call: TRBD2; v_call: TRBV7-2; cdr3_nt: TGTGCCAGCAGCTTATCCGGGACTAGCGGGAGTAATGAGCAGTTCTTC; cdr3_aa: CASSLSGTSGSNEQFF
clone_size: .; j_call: TRBJ2-2; d_call: .; v_call: TRBV6-1; cdr3_nt: TGTGCCAGCAGTGAAGTCGGTCTAGCAGGGACCGGGGAGCTGTTTTTT; cdr3_aa: CASSEVGLAGTGELFF
clone_size: .; j_call: TRBJ1-1; d_call: .; v_call: TRBV29-1; cdr3_nt: TGCAGCGTATTCCTTACACACCAGAACACTGAAGCTTTCTTT; cdr3_aa: CSVFLTHQNTEAFF
clone_size: large; j_call: TRBJ2-3; d_call: .; v_call: TRBV5-6; cdr3_nt: TGTGCCAGCAGCAAGGGACATGACGTCGTAGATACGCAGTATTTT; cdr3_aa: CASSKGHDVVDTQYF
clone_size: .; j_call: TRBJ1-4; d_call: .; v_call: TRBV6-6; cdr3_nt: TGTGCCAGCAGTCCGGGGGCAACTAATGAAAAACTGTTTTTT; cdr3_aa: CASSPGATNEKLFF
clone_size: .; j_call: TRBJ1-1; d_call: .; v_call: TRBV5-6; cdr3_nt: TGTGCCAGCAGCCCGGCGACGGTGAACACTGAAGCTTTCTTT; cdr3_aa: CASSPATVNTEAFF
clone_size: .; j_call: TRBJ2-3; d_call: TRBD2; v_call: TRBV10-3; cdr3_nt: TGTGCCATCAAGACGGCGGGGGGGCCGGGCGGAACAGATACGCAGTATTTT; cdr3_aa: CAIKTAGGPGGTDTQYF
clone_size: .; j_call: TRBJ2-7; d_call: .; v_call: TRBV11-2; cdr3_nt: TGTGCCAGCAGCTTAGTGGCGGGGAACTACGAGCAGTACTTC; cdr3_aa: CASSLVAGNYEQYF
clone_size: .; j_call: TRBJ1-2; d_call: .; v_call: TRBV6-5; cdr3_nt: TGTGCCAGCAGTCCCCGGGGGCAGGATGGCTACACCTTC; cdr3_aa: CASSPRGQDGYTF
clone_size: .; j_call: TRBJ2-3; d_call: TRBD1; v_call: TRBV9; cdr3_nt: TGTGCCAGCAGCGTAGGGACAGGGTCTGACACAGATACGCAGTATTTT; cdr3_aa: CASSVGTGSDTDTQYF
clone_size: .; j_call: TRBJ2-1; d_call: .; v_call: TRBV19; cdr3_nt: TGTGCCAGTAGTATGCCCTCGCCCGCGCGAGAAGCGACTGAGCAGTTCTTC; cdr3_aa: CASSMPSPAREATEQFF
clone_size: once; j_call: TRBJ2-5; d_call: .; v_call: TRBV15; cdr3_nt: TGTGCCACCAGCGGAGTCCCACCGGGGCTCCAAGAGACCCAGTACTTC; cdr3_aa: CATSGVPPGLQETQYF
clone_size: .; j_call: TRBJ1-1; d_call: .; v_call: TRBV4-3; cdr3_nt: TGCGCCAGCAGCCAAGCAGGGACTGGGGGAGCTTTCTTT; cdr3_aa: CASSQAGTGGAFF
clone_size: .; j_call: TRBJ2-2; d_call: .; v_call: TRBV27; cdr3_nt: TGTGCCAGCAGTTTGACCAGAGGCACCGGGGAGCTGTTTTTT; cdr3_aa: CASSLTRGTGELFF
clone_size: .; j_call: TRBJ2-3; d_call: TRBD2; v_call: TRBV6-4; cdr3_nt: TGTGCCAGCAGTGCAGCGGGAGATGGCACAGATACGCAGTATTTT; cdr3_aa: CASSAAGDGTDTQYF
clone_size: .; j_call: TRBJ1-1; d_call: .; v_call: TRBV27; cdr3_nt: TGTGCCAGCAGTCTAACAGGGAAGGGGATGAACACTGAAGCTTTCTTT; cdr3_aa: CASSLTGKGMNTEAFF
clone_size: .; j_call: TRBJ2-4; d_call: TRBD1; v_call: TRBV7-9; cdr3_nt: TGTGCCAGCAGCCCGATGACAGGGGGGGACATTCAGTACTTC; cdr3_aa: CASSPMTGGDIQYF
clone_size: .; j_call: TRBJ2-2; d_call: TRBD1; v_call: TRBV7-2; cdr3_nt: TGTGCCAGCAGCTCCATGGACAGGGCGGGCGGGGAGCTGTTTTTT; cdr3_aa: CASSSMDRAGGELFF
clone_size: few; j_call: TRBJ1-2; d_call: .; v_call: TRBV5-3; cdr3_nt: TGTGCCAGCAGCTCGGACGAGTATTACTATGGCTACACCTTC; cdr3_aa: CASSSDEYYYGYTF
clone_size: .; j_call: TRBJ2-2; d_call: .; v_call: TRBV5-6; cdr3_nt: TGTGCCAGCAGCTTGGCGAGGGGAGAGAACACCGGGGAGCTGTTTTTT; cdr3_aa: CASSLARGENTGELFF